Here is one T cell receptor (beta chain) with its context. Its antigen is unidentified. This entry is derived from a study of cytomegalovirus exposure and HLA in healthy donors. General study results and limits: The records held CMV serostatus as the only immune exposure information. The analysis excluded some indistinguishable V segments, including TRBV6-2 and TRBV6-3. Reported findings show TCR beta sequences accurately forecast HLA-A and HLA-B alleles in most subjects.

The PCR made use of 60 Vbeta and 13 Jbeta primers. Sequenced by immunoSEQ multiplex PCR; TCRdb stores in-frame clones only, minus some. This table lists 60,000 to 65,000 clones. The trim removed 6 bases at V and 4 bases at J, leaving 9 bases unmatched. The CDR3 length is 16 residues. CDR1 is LNHDA and CDR2 is SQIVND in the germline V gene (reference sequence). The source material was PBMCs. The chain employs TRBV19 and TRBJ2-2, with 9 bases matching TRBD2. The clonotype was recovered from a man in his thirties or forties in good health and CMV-seropositive. The CDR3 DNA reads TGTGCCAGTAGACCAGGGGAACTAGCGGGCACCGGGGAGCTGTTTTTT. It encodes CASRPGELAGTGELFF.